The 25 T cell receptor beta chains given below trace back to one sample, sequenced in a study of vaccination and CD4 T cells after COVID-19. The treatment is: roughly 10-day PBMC culture with coronavirus spike peptide pools or control peptides (ViraFEST assay). These receptors have no known antigen. The Oncomine TCR Beta short-read assay was what sequenced the DNA obtained from cultured CD4+ T cells. TCRdb re-called the PCR reads with MiXCR, one entry per CDR3 protein. The profile shows about 17,000 distinct CDR3 sequences, about 40% of them singletons. The sample was CD4+ T cells from blood, cultured in vitro. All receptors come from a human donor who had recovered from COVID-19.

This sequence joins TRBV5-1 and TRBJ2-5; a possible D gene is TRBD2 (6 bases). V shed 5 bases and J shed 2 bases, with 7 bases lying between them. The germline V gene has CDR1 SGHRS and CDR2 YFSETQ. This CDR3 is 12 amino acids long. CDR3 in amino acids: CASRAGQETQYF. CDR3 DNA sequence: TGCGCCAGCAGGGCGGGGCAAGAGACCCAGTACTTC. The full variable domain, its missing parts supplied by reference TRBV5-1 and TRBJ2-5, is KAGVTQTPRYLIKTRGQQVTLSCSPISGHRSVSWYQQTPGQGLQFLFEYFSETQRNKGNFPGRFSGRQFSNSRSEMNVSTLELGDSALYLCASRAGQETQYFGPGTRLLVL.

This clonotype was counted only a few times. The chain is built from TRBV28 and TRBJ1-5; 7 nucleotides agree with TRBD1. Losses at the gene ends were 5 bases for V and 7 bases for J; bases not matched to a gene: 14. The CDR3 is made up of 16 amino acids. From germline, CDR1 is MDHEN and CDR2 SYDVKM. The CDR3 DNA follows: TGTGCCAGCAGTCCACAGGGGCCGCGCAAATCCCAGCCCCAGCATTTT. The encoded protein is CASSPQGPRKSQPQHF.

The chain recombines TRBV20-1 with TRBJ2-1; 10 bases align to TRBD2. This CDR3 is built from 16 residues. The V gene end was trimmed by 3 bases and the J gene end by 9 bases; junction bases not matched to a gene: 14. Germline assignment: CDR1 DFQATT and CDR2 SNEGSKA (reference sequence). The CDR3 sequence: CSARDLGEREGLEQFF. In nucleotides, the CDR3 is TGCAGTGCTAGGGACCTGGGCGAGCGGGAGGGCCTTGAGCAGTTCTTC.

The rearrangement joins TRBV7-2 to TRBJ2-5; no reliable D call. Trimming shortened V by 7 bases and J by 7 bases, and 22 bases separated the two germline ends. The CDR3 length is 15 residues. The germline gives CDR1 SGHTA, CDR2 FQGNSA. In nucleotides, the CDR3 is TGTGCCAGCATTCCTTCTGTATTACACCGAAGGACCCAGTACTTC. Protein product: CASIPSVLHRRTQYF.

The chain is built from TRBV30 and TRBJ2-1; TRBD2 is a possible D gene (6 bases). Germline V gene data show CDR1 as GTSNPN and CDR2 as SVGIG (reference sequence). V was clipped by 2 bases and J by 7 bases, with 15 bases between them. The CDR3 consists of 14 residues. CDR3 amino acids: CAWSPGTGYNEQFF. The CDR3 DNA reads as TGTGCCTGGAGTCCCGGGACTGGGTATAATGAGCAGTTCTTC. Full variable domain (rest looked up from reference TRBV30 and TRBJ2-1): SQTIHQWPATLVQPVGSPLSLECTVEGTSNPNLYWYRQAAGRGLQLLFYSVGIGQISSEVPQNLSASRPQDRQFILSSKKLLLSDSGFYLCAWSPGTGYNEQFFGPGTRLTVL.

J is TRBJ2-3 and V is TRBV24-1, with D unclear. This CDR3 contains 14 residues. V was clipped by 5 bases and J by 5 bases, with 13 bases between them. Germline V gene data show CDR1 as KGHDR and CDR2 as SFDVKD. CDR3 sequence (DNA): TGTGCCACCAGTGGTCGAGTCGTGGGAGATACGCAGTATTTT. Protein: CATSGRVVGDTQYF.

The rearrangement links TRBV6-1 to TRBJ1-2, with D perhaps matching TRBD1 (6 bases). CDR1 is MNHNS, CDR2 SASEGT, per germline. V shed 8 bases and J shed 8 bases, with 12 bases lying between them. The CDR3 runs 11 residues. CDR3 sequence reads: CASGQGKGYTF. CDR3 DNA: TGTGCCAGCGGGCAGGGGAAGGGCTACACCTTC.

The DNA of the CDR3 is TGTGCCAGCAGCCGACAGGGACCGCACGGGGAGCTGTTTTTT. It is translated as CASSRQGPHGELFF. The V gene is TRBV7-3, the J gene TRBJ2-2; TRBD1 matches at 7 bases. Germline V gives CDR1 SGHTA, CDR2 FQGTGA. Unmatched junction bases numbered 7, after V lost 5 bases and J lost 7 bases. The CDR3 is 14 amino acids. Full variable domain (outside the CDR3, taken from reference TRBV7-3 and TRBJ2-2): GAGVSQTPSNKVTEKGKYVELRCDPISGHTALYWYRQSLGQGPEFLIYFQGTGAADDSGLPNDRFFAVRPEGSVSTLKIQRTERGDSAVYLCASSRQGPHGELFFGEGSRLTVL.

The CDR3 sequence is CASSIGPPIPGLADNEQFF. The CDR3 nucleotides read TGTGCCAGTAGTATAGGGCCCCCGATCCCCGGACTAGCGGACAATGAGCAGTTCTTC. The V call is TRBV19, the J call TRBJ2-1; 10 bases map to TRBD2. Germline assignment: CDR1 LNHDA and CDR2 SQIVND (reference sequence). This CDR3 has 19 amino acids. After removal of 1 base from V and 5 bases from J, the junction contained 14 bases not matched to a gene.

V is TRBV7-9 and J is TRBJ1-1; 7 bases map to TRBD1. Trimming removed 8 bases from V and 2 bases from J; junction bases left unmatched: 8. Germline CDR1 and CDR2: SEHNR and FQNEAQ (reference sequence). This CDR3 is 14 amino acids long. CDR3 DNA sequence: TGTGCCAGCGGAAGAGGGGGCGCAAACACTGAAGCTTTCTTT. Its protein product is CASGRGGANTEAFF.

The chain combines TRBV18 with TRBJ2-7; 11 bases match TRBD1. V gave up 2 bases and J gave up 2 bases; unmatched junction bases: 8. Germline CDR1 is KGHSH and CDR2 is LQKENI. CDR3 length equals 17 residues. The CDR3 DNA sequence: TGTGCCAGCTCACCAAAAAGGAGGGACAGGGGGACCTACGAGCAGTACTTC. Translating gives CASSPKRRDRGTYEQYF. The entire variable domain, with the rest obtained from reference TRBV18 and TRBJ2-7, is as follows: NAGVMQNPRHLVRRRGQEARLRCSPMKGHSHVYWYRQLPEEGLKFMVYLQKENIIDESGMPKERFSAEFPKEGPSILRIQQVVRGDSAAYFCASSPKRRDRGTYEQYFGPGTRLTVT.

This clonotype was counted between two and nine times. The rearrangement uses TRBV7-2 and TRBJ2-1; 7 bases are a match to TRBD2. The ends lost 4 bases at V and 7 bases at J; junction bases unmatched: 13. This CDR3 has 16 residues. From germline, CDR1 is SGHTA and CDR2 FQGNSA. Here the CDR3 DNA reads TGTGCCAGCAGCTCCTTGGGCCGCGGGAGTTTGAATGAGCAGTTCTTC. Its translation: CASSSLGRGSLNEQFF.

V and J are TRBV21-1 and TRBJ2-2; TRBD1 is taken as the D call from the table, unchecked against the DNA. TRBV21-1 is a listed pseudogene. This CDR3 region has 17 residues. CDR3 amino acids: CASSKSNGTPYTGELFF. As DNA, the CDR3 is TGTGCCAGCAGCAAATCTAACGGGACACCCTACACCGGGGAGCTGTTTTTT.

The genes are TRBV6-5 and TRBJ1-2, with a possible D match to TRBD1 (6 bases). CDR1 is MNHEY, CDR2 SVGAGI, per germline. Trimming took 0 bases from V and 5 from J, leaving 10 bases between them. CDR3 length: 14 residues. CDR3 amino acids: CASSYSGGQYGYTF. The CDR3 nucleotides read TGTGCCAGCAGTTACTCGGGGGGCCAGTATGGCTACACCTTC.

This clonotype was picked up a small number of times. V and J are TRBV7-2 and TRBJ1-5, with D possibly matching TRBD1 (5 bases). Trimming stripped 5 bases from V and 4 bases from J, with 15 bases between. Germline-derived CDR1 and CDR2 are SGHTA and FQGNSA. This CDR3 is 15 amino acids long. CDR3 DNA: TGTGCCAGCAGCATAAGCACTCAGGGAAATCAGCCCCAGCATTTT. This sequence encodes CASSISTQGNQPQHF.

This clonotype has just one count. The CDR3 nucleotides are TGTGCCAGCAGTTTCATTCGAGAGACCCAGTACTTC. It specifies CASSFIRETQYF. The V call is TRBV11-2, the J call TRBJ2-5; D is unresolved. The ends were cut back, 6 bases at V and 4 bases at J, with 9 bases in the middle. The CDR3 spans 12 residues. The germline gives CDR1 SGHAT, CDR2 FQNNGV. The complete variable domain, with remaining parts taken from reference TRBV11-2 and TRBJ2-5, reads EAGVAQSPRYKIIEKRQSVAFWCNPISGHATLYWYQQILGQGPKLLIQFQNNGVVDDSQLPKDRFSAERLKGVDSTLKIQPAKLEDSAVYLCASSFIRETQYFGPGTRLLVL.

This clonotype occurred a few times. V is TRBV6-1 and J is TRBJ2-1; D perhaps matches TRBD2 (6 bases). Germline V gene lookup returns CDR1 MNHNS and CDR2 SASEGT. This CDR3 is built from 14 residues. V gave up 7 bases and J gave up 5 bases, with 15 bases separating them. The chain's CDR3 is CASTRLRGNNEQFF. Here the CDR3 DNA reads TGTGCCAGCACCCGATTACGGGGGAACAATGAGCAGTTCTTC.

This clonotype was recorded only once. The gene calls are TRBV7-3 and TRBJ2-3, with D perhaps matching TRBD1 or TRBD2 (5 bases each). CDR3 size: 14 residues. Germline V gene sequence: CDR1 SGHTA, CDR2 FQGTGA. V was shortened by 5 bases and J by 4 bases, with 13 bases between the two germline ends. The CDR3 DNA is TGTGCCAGCAGCCCCCCGGGACCCGCAGATACGCAGTATTTT. It codes for CASSPPGPADTQYF.

V usage is TRBV20-1 and J usage is TRBJ2-5, with 7 nucleotides matching TRBD1. V gave up 4 bases and J gave up 2 bases; unmatched junction bases: 1. This CDR3 region has 12 residues. Germline-derived CDR1 and CDR2 are DFQATT and SNEGSKA (reference sequence). The CDR3 DNA reads as TGCAGTGCTAAGACAGGGCAAGAGACCCAGTACTTC. Translated: CSAKTGQETQYF.

The genes are TRBV6-1 and TRBJ1-6; 9 bases align to TRBD1. This CDR3 is built from 15 residues. The V segment lost 6 bases and the J segment 9 bases; nucleotides outside the gene matches: 9. Per germline, CDR1 MNHNS and CDR2 SASEGT. The CDR3 region is CASSVGQGEGSPLHF. The CDR3 coding sequence is TGTGCCAGCAGCGTGGGACAGGGAGAGGGTTCACCCCTCCACTTT.

The chain couples TRBV7-9 to TRBJ1-1, with 8 bases identical to TRBD1. The germline V gene encodes CDR1 SEHNR and CDR2 FQNEAQ (reference sequence). With V trimmed by 5 bases and J by 4 bases, 6 bases remained unmatched. The CDR3 sequence is 14 residues long. Written as DNA, the CDR3 is TGTGCCAGCAGCCCAGGACAGGGCATCACTGAAGCTTTCTTT. This gives the protein CASSPGQGITEAFF.

The gene calls are TRBV29-1 and TRBJ1-1; D gene ambiguous. This CDR3 has 12 residues. Germline CDR1 and CDR2: SQVTM and ANQGSEA. The V and J ends lost 0 bases and 4 bases respectively, with 6 bases between them. Here the CDR3 DNA reads TGCAGCGTTGAAGATGTTGGCACTGAAGCTTTCTTT. Protein: CSVEDVGTEAFF.

This chain uses TRBV27 with TRBJ2-3, with 13 bases identical to TRBD2. Germline V CDR1 and CDR2: MNHEY, SMNVEV (reference sequence). The CDR3 has 18 amino acids. The V and J ends lost 3 bases and 3 bases, in that order; junction bases with no gene match: 9. DNA of the CDR3: TGTGCCAGCAGTTTTGAAGGGCAGACTAGCGGGAGGACAGATACGCAGTATTTT. This codes for CASSFEGQTSGRTDTQYF.

V is TRBV20-1 and J is TRBJ2-3; the D is unclear. The CDR3 covers 11 residues. Looked up from germline, CDR1 is DFQATT and CDR2 is SNEGSKA (reference sequence). The V end lost 4 bases, the J end lost 6 bases, and 8 bases lay between the germline ends. The DNA for the CDR3 is TGCAGTGCTATATCCCGGGATACGCAGTATTTT. Translating gives CSAISRDTQYF.

This clonotype was detected only a few times. The J gene is TRBJ2-5, the V gene TRBV7-2, with 12 bases fitting TRBD2. Germline CDR1 is SGHTA and CDR2 is FQGNSA. J gave up 5 bases and V 6 bases, and 4 bases lay outside the gene matches. This CDR3 has 14 residues. This CDR3 is CASRLAGGGETQYF. The CDR3 nucleotides are TGTGCCAGCAGGCTAGCGGGAGGGGGTGAGACCCAGTACTTC.